The 4 T cell receptor beta chains reported below all come from one sample, sequenced in a study of beta chain features in type 1 diabetes. Expressed TCRB transcripts got sequenced, as all isolated RNA was reverse transcribed. Profiling relied on immunoSEQ multiplex PCR, and the TCRdb table lists in-frame clones only, not all of them. This table has a few hundred thousand clones, roughly 14% appearing once. The sample was naive CD4+ T cells from blood. The receptors were sampled from a man under 40 in good health.

This clone was observed a handful of times. The J gene is TRBJ2-7, the V gene TRBV7-2; 9 nucleotides match TRBD2. Germline assignment: CDR1 SGHTA and CDR2 FQGNSA. J lost 3 bases, V lost 6 bases, and 6 bases had no gene match. The CDR3 is 14 residues long. Here the CDR3 reads CASRQTSGRYEQYV. The CDR3 DNA is TGTGCCAGCAGACAGACTAGCGGCCGCTACGAGCAGTACGTC.

In this sample, this clone turned up a few times. V is TRBV29-1 and J is TRBJ1-2; D gene ambiguous. Germline V gene lookup returns CDR1 SQVTM and CDR2 ANQGSEA. This CDR3 is 12 amino acids long. V lost 1 base and J lost 6, with 9 bases in between. The CDR3 loop is CSVEVQSNGYTF. In DNA form, the CDR3 reads TGCAGCGTTGAAGTACAGTCTAATGGCTACACCTTC.

V is TRBV2 and J is TRBJ1-2; 7 positions agree with TRBD1. Looked up from germline, CDR1 is SNHLY and CDR2 is FYNNEI. The CDR3 loop spans 14 amino acids. With V trimmed by 7 bases and J by 4 bases, 9 bases remained unmatched. CDR3 nucleotide sequence: TGTGCCAGCACTGGGGGACAGAAAACCTATGGCTACACCTTC. This gives the protein CASTGGQKTYGYTF.

The sample holds a few counts of this clone. This rearrangement joins TRBV4-3 to TRBJ2-1, with 8 bases that match TRBD2. CDR1 is LGHNA, CDR2 YSLEER, per germline. J lost 4 bases, V lost 1 base, and 6 bases had no gene match. There are 16 residues in the CDR3. This chain's CDR3 is CASSQGDGGAYNEQFF. DNA of the CDR3: TGCGCCAGCAGCCAAGGAGACGGGGGGGCTTACAATGAGCAGTTCTTC.